The clone carrying this T cell receptor (beta chain) occurred once. Its antigen is undetermined. The data derive from a study of T cell repertoires in cytomegalovirus infection. About the study: HLA-B-restricted CMV epitopes that are well studied, plus recently identified HLA-C-restricted ones, were used by the study. Carrying CMV and the relevant HLA type showed in public TCR beta signatures. Study findings and constraints: Using cumulative public TCR beta family frequency, the authors identified those who carried CMV together with the relevant HLA. HLA-C-restricted CMV-specific TCR beta clonotypes were dominant in the ex vivo response.

TCRdb re-called the reads with MiXCR, one entry per CDR3 protein. The sample lists some 940,000 distinct CDR3 sequences, around 31% occurring once. From germline, CDR1 is LGHNA and CDR2 YNFKEQ. Trimming cost V 4 bases and J 1 base, with 16 bases left between them. This CDR3 region has 16 residues. This sequence was found in a human donor in good health (CMV status not recorded). Some clones in this sample may be carry-over from other donors' samples. This sample comprised cultured CD8+ T cells from PBMCs, obtained from culture after CMV antigen stimulation. The V and J genes are TRBV4-2 and TRBJ1-1; possibly TRBD1 for D (5 bases). CDR3 residues: CASSPSKGRKNTEAFF. CDR3 nucleotide sequence: TGTGCCAGCAGCCCAAGTAAGGGGAGGAAGAACACTGAAGCTTTCTTT.